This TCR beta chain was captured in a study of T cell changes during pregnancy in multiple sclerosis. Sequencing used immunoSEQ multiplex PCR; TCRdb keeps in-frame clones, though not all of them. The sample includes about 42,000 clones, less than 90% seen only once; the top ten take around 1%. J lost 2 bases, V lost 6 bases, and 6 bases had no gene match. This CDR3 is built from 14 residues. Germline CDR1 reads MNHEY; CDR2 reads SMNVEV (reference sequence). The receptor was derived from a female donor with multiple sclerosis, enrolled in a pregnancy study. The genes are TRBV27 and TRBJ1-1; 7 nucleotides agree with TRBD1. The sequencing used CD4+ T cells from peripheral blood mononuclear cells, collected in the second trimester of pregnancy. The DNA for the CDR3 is TGTGCCAGCAGACTACAGGGGCTTAACACTGAAGCTTTCTTT. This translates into CASRLQGLNTEAFF.